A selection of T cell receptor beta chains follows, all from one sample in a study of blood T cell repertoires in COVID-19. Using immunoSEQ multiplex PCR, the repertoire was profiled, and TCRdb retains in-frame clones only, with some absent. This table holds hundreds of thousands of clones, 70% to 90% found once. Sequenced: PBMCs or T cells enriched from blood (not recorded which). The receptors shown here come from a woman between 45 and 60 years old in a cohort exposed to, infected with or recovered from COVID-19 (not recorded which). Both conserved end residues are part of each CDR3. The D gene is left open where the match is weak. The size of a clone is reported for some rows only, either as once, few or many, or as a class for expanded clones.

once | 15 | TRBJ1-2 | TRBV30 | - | CAWSVLAGSSYGYTF | TGTGCCTGGAGTGTATTGGCAGGGTCATCGTATGGCTACACCTTC
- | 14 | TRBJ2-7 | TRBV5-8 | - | CASSVDFSSYEQYF | TGTGCCAGCAGCGTGGACTTTTCCTCCTACGAGCAGTACTTC
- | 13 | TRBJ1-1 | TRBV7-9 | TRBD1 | CASSLDRGTEAFF | TGTGCCAGCAGCCTAGACAGGGGCACTGAAGCTTTCTTT
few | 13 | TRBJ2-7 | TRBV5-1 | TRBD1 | CASRRDRGPEQYF | TGCGCCAGCAGGAGGGACAGGGGACCCGAGCAGTACTTC
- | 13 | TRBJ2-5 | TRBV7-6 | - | CASSLAEAETQYF | TGTGCCAGCAGCTTAGCGGAGGCTGAGACCCAGTACTTC
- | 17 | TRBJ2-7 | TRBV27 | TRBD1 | CASSPGGLRDRAYEQYF | TGTGCCAGCAGTCCGGGGGGACTCCGGGACAGGGCCTACGAGCAGTACTTC
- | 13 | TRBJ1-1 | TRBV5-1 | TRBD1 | CASSFRQGREAFF | TGCGCCAGCAGCTTCCGACAGGGACGGGAAGCTTTCTTT
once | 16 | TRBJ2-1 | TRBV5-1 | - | CASSAQGGAEHNEQFF | TGCGCCAGCAGCGCCCAAGGCGGGGCAGAACACAATGAGCAGTTCTTC
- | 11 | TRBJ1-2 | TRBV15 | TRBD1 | CATSDRDGYTF | TGTGCCACCAGCGACAGGGATGGCTACACCTTC
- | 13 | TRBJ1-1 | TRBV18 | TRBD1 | CASSPDRATEAFF | TGTGCCAGCTCACCGGACAGGGCCACTGAAGCTTTCTTT
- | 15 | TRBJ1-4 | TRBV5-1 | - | CASSPTTRVGEKLFF | TGCGCCAGCAGCCCCACGACACGAGTCGGAGAAAAACTGTTTTTT
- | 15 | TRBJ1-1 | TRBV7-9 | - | CASSLEGVGNTEAFF | TGTGCCAGCAGCTTAGAAGGGGTTGGGAACACTGAAGCTTTCTTT
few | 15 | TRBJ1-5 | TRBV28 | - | CASTPGLAGNQPQHF | TGTGCCAGCACCCCAGGGCTGGCAGGCAATCAGCCCCAGCATTTT
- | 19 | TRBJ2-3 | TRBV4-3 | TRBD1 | CASSQEAPTGGYGTDTQYF | TGCGCCAGCAGCCAAGAAGCACCGACAGGGGGATATGGCACAGATACGCAGTATTTT
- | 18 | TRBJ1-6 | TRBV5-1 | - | CASSLVGGRSSYNSPLHF | TGCGCCAGCAGCTTGGTAGGAGGGCGAAGCTCCTATAATTCACCCCTCCACTTT
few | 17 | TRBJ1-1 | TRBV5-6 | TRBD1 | CASSLGHYRGRLTEAFF | TGTGCCAGCAGCTTGGGTCACTACAGGGGGCGACTCACTGAAGCTTTCTTT
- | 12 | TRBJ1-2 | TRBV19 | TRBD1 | CASSGPTGLYTF | TGTGCCAGTAGTGGGCCGACAGGGTTATACACCTTC
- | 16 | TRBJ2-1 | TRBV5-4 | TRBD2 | CASSLGLASSYNEQFF | TGTGCCAGCAGCTTGGGACTAGCGAGCTCCTACAATGAGCAGTTCTTC
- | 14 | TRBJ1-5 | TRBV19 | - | CASREQGFNQPQHF | TGTGCCAGTAGGGAACAGGGTTTCAATCAGCCCCAGCATTTT
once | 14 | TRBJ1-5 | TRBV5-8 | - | CASSFDTFYQPQHF | TGTGCCAGCAGCTTCGACACATTCTATCAGCCCCAGCATTTT
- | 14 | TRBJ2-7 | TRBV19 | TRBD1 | CASSPRTGYYEQYF | TGTGCCAGTAGCCCAAGGACAGGCTACTACGAGCAGTACTTC
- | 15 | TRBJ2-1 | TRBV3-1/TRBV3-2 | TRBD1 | CASSQGTGVSNEQFF | TGTGCCAGCAGCCAAGGGACAGGGGTTTCTAATGAGCAGTTCTTC
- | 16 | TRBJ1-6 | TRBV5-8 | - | CASSLMGARGYSPLHF | TGTGCCAGCAGCTTGATGGGAGCCAGGGGTTATTCACCCCTCCACTTT
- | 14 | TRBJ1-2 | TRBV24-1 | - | CATSDTTKRGGYTF | TGTGCCACCAGTGATACGACGAAACGGGGTGGCTACACCTTC
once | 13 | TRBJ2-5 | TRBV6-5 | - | CASRGTGSGAQYF | TGTGCCAGCAGAGGGACTGGAAGTGGGGCCCAGTACTTC
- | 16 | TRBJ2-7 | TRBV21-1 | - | CASSKAQEGEPYEQYF | TGTGCCAGCAGCAAAGCGCAAGAAGGGGAACCCTACGAGCAGTACTTC
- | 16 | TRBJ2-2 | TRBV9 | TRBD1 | CASSFDRVGGTGELFF | TGTGCCAGCAGCTTCGACAGGGTCGGTGGCACCGGGGAGCTGTTTTTT
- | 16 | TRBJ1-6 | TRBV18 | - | CASSGGPASYNSPLHF | TGTGCCAGCTCAGGAGGGCCCGCCTCCTATAATTCACCCCTCCACTTT
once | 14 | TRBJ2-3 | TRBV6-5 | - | CASNIQGSGDTQYF | TGTGCCAGCAATATACAGGGTTCGGGAGATACGCAGTATTTT
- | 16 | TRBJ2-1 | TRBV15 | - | CATSRDLTGIYNEQFF | TGTGCCACCAGCAGAGATCTTACAGGGATCTACAATGAGCAGTTCTTC
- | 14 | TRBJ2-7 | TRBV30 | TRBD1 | CAWRVRQGAREQYF | TGTGCCTGGAGGGTAAGACAGGGGGCGCGGGAGCAGTACTTC
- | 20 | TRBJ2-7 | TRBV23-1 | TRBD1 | CASSQSGVPLTGTGVNEQYF | TGCGCCAGCAGTCAATCCGGGGTCCCCCTCACCGGGACAGGGGTTAACGAGCAGTACTTC
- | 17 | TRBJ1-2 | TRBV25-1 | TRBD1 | CASSEEGAGTPNYGYTF | TGTGCCAGCAGTGAAGAGGGGGCAGGGACACCTAACTATGGCTACACCTTC
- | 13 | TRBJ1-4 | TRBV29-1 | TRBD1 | CSVVTGLGEKLFF | TGCAGCGTTGTGACAGGGCTTGGGGAAAAACTGTTTTTT
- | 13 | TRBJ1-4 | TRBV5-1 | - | CASRPGGNEKLFF | TGCGCCAGCCGCCCGGGGGGGAATGAAAAACTGTTTTTT
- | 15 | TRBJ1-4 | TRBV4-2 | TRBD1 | CASSQDRAASEKLFF | TGTGCCAGCAGCCAGGACAGGGCAGCAAGTGAAAAACTGTTTTTT
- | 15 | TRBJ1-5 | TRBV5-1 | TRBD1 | CASSAGQGANQPQHF | TGCGCCAGCAGCGCGGGACAGGGGGCGAATCAGCCCCAGCATTTT
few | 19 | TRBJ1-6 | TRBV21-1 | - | CASSRTTRQEGSGDSPLHF | TGTGCCAGCAGCAGAACTACTCGACAGGAGGGTAGCGGGGATTCACCCCTCCACTTT
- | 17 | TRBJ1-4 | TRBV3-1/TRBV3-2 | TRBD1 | CASSQPDRDPYDEKLFF | TGTGCCAGCAGCCAACCGGACAGGGATCCTTACGATGAAAAACTGTTTTTT
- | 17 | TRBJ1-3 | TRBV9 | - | CASSVELQGGAGNTIYF | TGTGCCAGCAGCGTAGAACTACAGGGAGGGGCTGGAAACACCATATATTTT
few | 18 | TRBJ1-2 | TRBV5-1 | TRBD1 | CASSSQSGTGESIYGYTF | TGCGCCAGCAGCAGTCAATCCGGGACAGGGGAGTCCATTTATGGCTACACCTTC
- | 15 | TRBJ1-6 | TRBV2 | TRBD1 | CASSGQGSYNSPLHF | TGTGCCAGTTCTGGACAGGGGTCCTATAATTCACCCCTCCACTTT
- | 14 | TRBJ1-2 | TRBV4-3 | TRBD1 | CASSRGDRDGGYTF | TGCGCCAGCAGCCGAGGGGACAGGGACGGCGGCTACACCTTC
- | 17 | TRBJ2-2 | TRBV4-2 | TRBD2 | CASSQGSRGDGTGELFF | TGTGCCAGCAGCCAAGGGAGCCGGGGGGATGGCACCGGGGAGCTGTTTTTT
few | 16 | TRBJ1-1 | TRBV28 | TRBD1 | CASRTGTGDPNTEAFF | TGTGCCAGCAGGACCGGGACAGGGGACCCGAACACTGAAGCTTTCTTT
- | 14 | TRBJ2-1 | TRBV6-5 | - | CASSSRVTRDEQFF | TGTGCCAGCAGTAGCCGCGTCACCCGGGATGAGCAGTTCTTC
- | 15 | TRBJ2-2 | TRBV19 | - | CASNSEVGRTGELFF | TGTGCCAGTAATTCGGAGGTGGGGAGGACCGGGGAGCTGTTTTTT
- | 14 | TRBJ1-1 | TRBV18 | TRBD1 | CASAPTGKNTEAFF | TGTGCCAGCGCCCCGACAGGGAAGAACACTGAAGCTTTCTTT
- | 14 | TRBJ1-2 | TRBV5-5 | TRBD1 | CASSWDSSNYGYTF | TGTGCCAGCAGCTGGGACAGCTCTAACTATGGCTACACCTTC
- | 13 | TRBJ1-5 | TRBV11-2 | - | CASSLQGGQPQHF | TGTGCCAGCAGCTTACAGGGCGGACAGCCCCAGCATTTT
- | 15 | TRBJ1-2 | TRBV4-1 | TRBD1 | CASSQNYRGNYGYTF | TGCGCCAGCAGCCAGAACTACAGGGGGAACTATGGCTACACCTTC
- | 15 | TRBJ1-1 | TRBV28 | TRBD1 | CASSRPGQGFTEAFF | TGTGCCAGCAGCCGGCCCGGACAGGGGTTCACTGAAGCTTTCTTT